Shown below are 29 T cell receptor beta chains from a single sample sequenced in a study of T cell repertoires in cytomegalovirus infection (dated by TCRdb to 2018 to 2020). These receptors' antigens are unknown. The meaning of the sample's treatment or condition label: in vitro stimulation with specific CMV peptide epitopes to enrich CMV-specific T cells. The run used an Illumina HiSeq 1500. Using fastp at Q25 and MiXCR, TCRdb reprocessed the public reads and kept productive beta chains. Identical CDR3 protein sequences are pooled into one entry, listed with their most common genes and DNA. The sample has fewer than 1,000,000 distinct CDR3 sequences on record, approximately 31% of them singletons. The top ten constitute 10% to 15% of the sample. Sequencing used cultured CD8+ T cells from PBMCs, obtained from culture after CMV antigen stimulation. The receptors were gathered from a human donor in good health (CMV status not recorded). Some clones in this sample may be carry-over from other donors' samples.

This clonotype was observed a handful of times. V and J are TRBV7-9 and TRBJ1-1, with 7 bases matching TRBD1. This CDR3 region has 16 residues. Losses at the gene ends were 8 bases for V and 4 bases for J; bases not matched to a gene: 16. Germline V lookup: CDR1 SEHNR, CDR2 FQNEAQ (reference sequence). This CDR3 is CASRPPRGSSVTEAFF. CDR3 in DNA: TGTGCCAGCCGGCCCCCCAGGGGGTCATCAGTCACTGAAGCTTTCTTT.

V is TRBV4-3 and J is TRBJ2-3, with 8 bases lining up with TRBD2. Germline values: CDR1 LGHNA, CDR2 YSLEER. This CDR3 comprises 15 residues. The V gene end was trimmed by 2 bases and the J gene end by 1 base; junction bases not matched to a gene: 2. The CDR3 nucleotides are TGCGCCAGCAGCCAAAGAGCGGGGGGCACAGATACGCAGTATTTT. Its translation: CASSQRAGGTDTQYF.

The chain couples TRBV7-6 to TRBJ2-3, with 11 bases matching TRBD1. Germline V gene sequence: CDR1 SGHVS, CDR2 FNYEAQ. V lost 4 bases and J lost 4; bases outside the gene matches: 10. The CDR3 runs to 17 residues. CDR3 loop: CASSSPPWTGGADTQYF. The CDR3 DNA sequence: TGTGCCAGCAGCTCTCCACCGTGGACAGGGGGCGCAGATACGCAGTATTTT.

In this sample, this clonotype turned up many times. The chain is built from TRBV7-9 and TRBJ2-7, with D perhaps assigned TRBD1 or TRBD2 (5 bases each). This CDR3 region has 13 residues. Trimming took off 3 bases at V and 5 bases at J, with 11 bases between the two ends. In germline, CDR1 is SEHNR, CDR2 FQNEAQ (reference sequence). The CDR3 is CASSLRGNDEQYV. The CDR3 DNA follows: TGTGCCAGCAGCTTGAGGGGAAATGACGAGCAGTACGTC.

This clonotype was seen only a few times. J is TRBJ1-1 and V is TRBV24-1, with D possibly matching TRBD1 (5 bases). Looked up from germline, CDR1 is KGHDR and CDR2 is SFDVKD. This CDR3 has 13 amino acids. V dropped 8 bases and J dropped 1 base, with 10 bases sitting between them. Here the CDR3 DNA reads TGTGCCACCACAGAGGGGACGAACACTGAAGCTTTCTTT. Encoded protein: CATTEGTNTEAFF.

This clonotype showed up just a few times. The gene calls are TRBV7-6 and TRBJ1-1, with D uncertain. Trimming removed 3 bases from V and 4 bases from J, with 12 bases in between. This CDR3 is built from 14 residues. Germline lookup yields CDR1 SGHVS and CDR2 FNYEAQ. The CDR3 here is CASSFSIVATEAFF. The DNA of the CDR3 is TGTGCCAGCAGCTTTTCAATTGTGGCCACTGAAGCTTTCTTT.

The CDR3 DNA sequence: TGTGCCAGCGTAGACAGCTCAGATACGCAGTATTTT. Translating gives CASVDSSDTQYF. The rearrangement links TRBV28 to TRBJ2-3, with a tentative D call TRBD1 (5 bases). V lost 8 bases and J 4 bases, leaving 10 bases between the germline ends. The CDR3 is made up of 12 amino acids. The germline V gene encodes CDR1 MDHEN and CDR2 SYDVKM.

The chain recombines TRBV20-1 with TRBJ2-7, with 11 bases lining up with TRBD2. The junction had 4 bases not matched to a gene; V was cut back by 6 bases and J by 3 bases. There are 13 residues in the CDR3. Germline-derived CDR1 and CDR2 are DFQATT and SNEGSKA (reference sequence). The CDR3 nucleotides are TGCAGTGCGGGGGGACTAGCGGACTACGAGCAGTACTTC. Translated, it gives CSAGGLADYEQYF.

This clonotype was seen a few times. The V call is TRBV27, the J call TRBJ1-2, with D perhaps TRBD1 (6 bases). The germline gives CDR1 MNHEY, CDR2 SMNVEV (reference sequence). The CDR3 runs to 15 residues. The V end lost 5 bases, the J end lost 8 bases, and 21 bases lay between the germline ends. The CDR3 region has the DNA TGTGCCAGCAGTCCCAGTTGGGGGGGCGCGGAAGGCTACACCTTC. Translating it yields CASSPSWGGAEGYTF.

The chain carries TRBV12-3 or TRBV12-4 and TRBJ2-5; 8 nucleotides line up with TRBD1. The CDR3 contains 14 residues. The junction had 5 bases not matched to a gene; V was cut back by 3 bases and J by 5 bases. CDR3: CASSFGQGTETQYF. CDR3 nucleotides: TGTGCCAGCAGTTTTGGACAGGGAACTGAGACCCAGTACTTC.

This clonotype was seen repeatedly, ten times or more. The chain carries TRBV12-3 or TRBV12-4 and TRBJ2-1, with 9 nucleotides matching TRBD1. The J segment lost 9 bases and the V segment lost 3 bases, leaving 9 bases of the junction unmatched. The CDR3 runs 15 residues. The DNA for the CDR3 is TGTGCCAGCAGTTTTAGCACAGGGGGCAGGGGTGAGCAGTTCTTC. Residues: CASSFSTGGRGEQFF.

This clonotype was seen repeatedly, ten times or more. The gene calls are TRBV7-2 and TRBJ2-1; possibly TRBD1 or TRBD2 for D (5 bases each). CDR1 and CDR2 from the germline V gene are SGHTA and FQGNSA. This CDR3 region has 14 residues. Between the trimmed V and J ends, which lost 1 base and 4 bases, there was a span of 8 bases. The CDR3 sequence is CASSLGWGYNEQFF. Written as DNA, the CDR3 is TGTGCCAGCAGCTTAGGTTGGGGGTACAATGAGCAGTTCTTC.

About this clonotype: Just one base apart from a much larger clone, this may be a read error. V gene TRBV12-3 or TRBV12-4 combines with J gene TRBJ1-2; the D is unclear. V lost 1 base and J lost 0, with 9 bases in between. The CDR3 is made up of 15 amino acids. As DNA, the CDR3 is TGTGCCAGCAGTTTAGGTCTGGGCGCTAACTATGGCTACACCTTC. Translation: CASSLGLGANYGYTF.

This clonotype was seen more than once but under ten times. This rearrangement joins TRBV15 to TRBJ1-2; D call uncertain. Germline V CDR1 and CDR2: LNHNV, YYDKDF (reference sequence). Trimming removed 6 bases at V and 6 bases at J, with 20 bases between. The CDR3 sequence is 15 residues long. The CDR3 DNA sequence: TGTGCCACCAGTCGGCGGGCAGGCGGTGGGGATGGCTACACCTTC. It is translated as CATSRRAGGGDGYTF.

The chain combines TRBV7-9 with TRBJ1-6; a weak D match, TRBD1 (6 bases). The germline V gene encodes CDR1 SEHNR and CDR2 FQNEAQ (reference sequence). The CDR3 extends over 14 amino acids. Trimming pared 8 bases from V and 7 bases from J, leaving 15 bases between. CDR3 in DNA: TGTGCCAGCGGATTGGAGGGGGGGAATTCACCCCTCCACTTT. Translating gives CASGLEGGNSPLHF.

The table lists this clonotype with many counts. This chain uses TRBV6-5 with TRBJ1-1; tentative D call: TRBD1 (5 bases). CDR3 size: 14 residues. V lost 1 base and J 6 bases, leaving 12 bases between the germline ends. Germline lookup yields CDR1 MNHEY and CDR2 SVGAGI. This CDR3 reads CASSYFQGNPEAFF. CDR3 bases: TGTGCCAGCAGTTACTTCCAGGGTAACCCTGAAGCTTTCTTT.

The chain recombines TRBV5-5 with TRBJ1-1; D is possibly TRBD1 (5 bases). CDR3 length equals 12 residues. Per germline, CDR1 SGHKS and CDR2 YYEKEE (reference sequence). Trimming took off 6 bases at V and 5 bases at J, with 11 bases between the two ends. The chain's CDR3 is CASTWGRTEAFF. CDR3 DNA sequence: TGTGCCAGCACCTGGGGACGGACTGAAGCTTTCTTT.

CDR3 in DNA: TGCGCCAGCAGCCCCGGACTGGGACGGGATACGCAGTATTTT. This translates into CASSPGLGRDTQYF. The V call is TRBV4-1, the J call TRBJ2-3, with D perhaps TRBD1 or TRBD2 (5 bases each). The CDR3 is 14 residues long. V shed 4 bases and J shed 6 bases, with 14 bases lying between them. Germline-derived CDR1 and CDR2 are MGHRA and YSYEKL.

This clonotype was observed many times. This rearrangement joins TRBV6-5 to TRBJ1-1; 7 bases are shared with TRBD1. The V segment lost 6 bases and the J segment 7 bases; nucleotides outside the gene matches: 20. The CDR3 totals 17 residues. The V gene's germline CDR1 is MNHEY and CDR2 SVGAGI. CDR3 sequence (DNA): TGTGCCAGCAGCTTTACATATTCTTTTGACAGGGCCCATGAAGCTTTCTTT. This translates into CASSFTYSFDRAHEAFF.

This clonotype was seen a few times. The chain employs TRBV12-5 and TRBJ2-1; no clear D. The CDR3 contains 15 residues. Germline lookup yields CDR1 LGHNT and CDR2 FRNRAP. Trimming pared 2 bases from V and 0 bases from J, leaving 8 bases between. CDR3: CASGLFTVSYNEQFF. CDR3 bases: TGTGCTAGTGGTTTGTTTACAGTCTCCTACAATGAGCAGTTCTTC.

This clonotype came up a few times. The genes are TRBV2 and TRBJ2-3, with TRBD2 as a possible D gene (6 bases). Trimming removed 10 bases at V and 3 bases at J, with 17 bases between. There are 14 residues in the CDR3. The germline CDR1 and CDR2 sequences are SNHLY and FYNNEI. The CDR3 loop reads CAILGRPLTDTQYF. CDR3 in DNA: TGTGCCATTTTGGGGAGGCCTTTGACAGATACGCAGTATTTT.

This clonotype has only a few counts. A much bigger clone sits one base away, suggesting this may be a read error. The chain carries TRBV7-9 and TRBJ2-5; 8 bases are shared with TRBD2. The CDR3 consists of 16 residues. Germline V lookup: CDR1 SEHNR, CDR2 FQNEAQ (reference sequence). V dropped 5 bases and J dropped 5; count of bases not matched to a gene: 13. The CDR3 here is CASSPPEFGGVETQYF. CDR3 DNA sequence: TGTGCCAGCAGCCCCCCTGAATTCGGGGGGGTCGAGACCCAGTACTTC.

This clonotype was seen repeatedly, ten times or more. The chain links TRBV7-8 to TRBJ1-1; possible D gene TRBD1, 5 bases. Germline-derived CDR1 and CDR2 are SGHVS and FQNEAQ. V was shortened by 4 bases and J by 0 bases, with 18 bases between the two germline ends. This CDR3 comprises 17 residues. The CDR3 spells CASSSGGYDFMNTEAFF. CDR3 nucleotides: TGTGCCAGCAGCTCCGGGGGGTACGACTTCATGAACACTGAAGCTTTCTTT.

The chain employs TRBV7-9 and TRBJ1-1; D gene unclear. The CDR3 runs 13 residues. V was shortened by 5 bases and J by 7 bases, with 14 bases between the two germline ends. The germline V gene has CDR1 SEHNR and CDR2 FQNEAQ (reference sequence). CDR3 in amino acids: CASSPPGEVEAFF. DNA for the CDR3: TGTGCCAGCAGCCCCCCCGGTGAGGTTGAAGCTTTCTTT.

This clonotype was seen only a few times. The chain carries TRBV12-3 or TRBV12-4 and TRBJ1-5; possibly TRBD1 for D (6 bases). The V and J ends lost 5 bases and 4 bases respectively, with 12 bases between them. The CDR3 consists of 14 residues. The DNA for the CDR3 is TGTGCCAGCAGTCCTATCCAGGGGAATCAGCCCCAGCATTTT. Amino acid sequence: CASSPIQGNQPQHF.

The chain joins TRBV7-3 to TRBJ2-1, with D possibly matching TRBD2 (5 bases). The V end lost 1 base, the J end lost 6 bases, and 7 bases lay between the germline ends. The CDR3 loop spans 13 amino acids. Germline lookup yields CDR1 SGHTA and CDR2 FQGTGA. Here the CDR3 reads CASSLMGVNEQFF. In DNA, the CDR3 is TGTGCCAGCAGCTTAATGGGAGTCAATGAGCAGTTCTTC.

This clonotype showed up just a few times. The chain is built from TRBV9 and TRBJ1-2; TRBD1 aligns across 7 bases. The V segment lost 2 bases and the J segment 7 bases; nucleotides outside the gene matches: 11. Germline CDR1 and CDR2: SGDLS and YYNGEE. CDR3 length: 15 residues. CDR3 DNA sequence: TGTGCCAGCAGCGTCGTCATGACAGGGACGAGTGGCTACACCTTC. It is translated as CASSVVMTGTSGYTF.

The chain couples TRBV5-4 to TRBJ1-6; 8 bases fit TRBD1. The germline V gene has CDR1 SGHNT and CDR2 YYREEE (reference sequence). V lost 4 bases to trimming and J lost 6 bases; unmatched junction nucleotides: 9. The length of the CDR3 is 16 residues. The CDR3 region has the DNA TGTGCCAGCAGCCCGGGGACAGGCCAAACTAATTCACCCCTCCACTTT. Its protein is CASSPGTGQTNSPLHF.

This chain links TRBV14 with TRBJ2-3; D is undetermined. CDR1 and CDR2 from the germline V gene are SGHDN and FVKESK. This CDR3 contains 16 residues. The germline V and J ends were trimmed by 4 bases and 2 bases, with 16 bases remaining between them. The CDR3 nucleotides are TGTGCCAGCAGCCGTCACCCAAAGTCTTCCACAGATACGCAGTATTTT. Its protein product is CASSRHPKSSTDTQYF.